The rows below give T cell receptor beta chains drawn from one sample of a study of T cells in Graves' hyperthyroidism and ophthalmopathy. Each CDR3 protein is one row after TCRdb ran MiXCR on the multiplex PCR reads. The repertoire consists of some 510,000 distinct CDR3 sequences, with less than 25% occurring once and the leading ten covering about 26%. Sequencing was performed on blood. The receptors were sampled from a man aged 18 to 29 with Graves' hyperthyroidism. CDR3s include the opening cysteine and the closing phenylalanine or tryptophan. D genes are given only for firm matches. Size values are once, few and many counts, or a class for expanded clones, and some rows have none.

>TRBV29-1|.|.|TRBJ2-5
CSASPGLQETQYF
TGCAGCGCCTCTCCGGGACTCCAAGAGACCCAGTACTTC
>TRBV12-3/TRBV12-4|TRBD1|few|TRBJ1-5
CASSPTWDRGYSNQPQHF
TGTGCCAGCAGTCCGACTTGGGACAGGGGTTATAGCAATCAGCCCCAGCATTTT
>TRBV28|.|many|TRBJ2-7
CASSPLRRGALNEQYF
TGTGCCAGCAGCCCCCTTCGACGGGGAGCCTTGAACGAGCAGTACTTC
>TRBV29-1|TRBD1|many|TRBJ1-3
CSVEDRGENTIYF
TGCAGCGTGGAGGACAGGGGAGAAAACACCATATATTTT
>TRBV11-2|TRBD2|many|TRBJ2-7
CASRRTSVYEQYF
TGTGCCAGCAGAAGGACTAGCGTGTACGAGCAGTACTTC
>TRBV10-3|.|few|TRBJ2-5
CAITPTPGGETQYF
TGTGCCATCACCCCGACCCCTGGAGGGGAGACCCAGTACTTC
>TRBV28|.|many|TRBJ2-7
CASNPGHSYEQYF
TGTGCCAGCAATCCGGGACACTCCTACGAGCAGTACTTC
>TRBV5-1|.|few|TRBJ2-7
CASSLAVEGTAYEQYF
TGCGCCAGCAGCTTGGCCGTGGAGGGGACAGCCTACGAGCAGTACTTC
>TRBV9|TRBD1|.|TRBJ1-3
CASSLRTGGNTIYF
TGTGCCAGCAGCCTCCGGACAGGTGGAAACACCATATATTTT
>TRBV20-1|TRBD1|.|TRBJ1-2
CSARGSRDRALGGYTF
TGCAGTGCTAGGGGGTCGAGGGACAGGGCCCTCGGTGGCTACACCTTC
>TRBV24-1|TRBD1|.|TRBJ1-2
CATSDPKTGNYGYTF
TGTGCCACCAGTGATCCGAAGACAGGGAACTATGGCTACACCTTC
>TRBV6-5|.|few|TRBJ1-5
CASSRERNQPQHF
TGTGCCAGCAGTAGGGAACGCAATCAGCCCCAGCATTTT
>TRBV2|.|.|TRBJ1-1
CASSGVRWNTEAFF
TGTGCCAGCAGTGGGGTACGGTGGAACACTGAAGCTTTCTTT
>TRBV20-1|TRBD2|many|TRBJ2-7
CSGLAGHEQYF
TGCAGCGGACTAGCGGGCCACGAGCAGTACTTC
>TRBV11-2|.|many|TRBJ1-6
CASSSLASPLHF
TGTGCCAGCAGCTCCCTTGCTTCACCCCTCCACTTT
>TRBV13|TRBD1|many|TRBJ1-2
CASSVDRLPLGNTF
TGTGCCAGCAGCGTGGACAGGCTCCCCTTGGGAAACACCTTC
>TRBV5-6|.|.|TRBJ1-2
CASSLFYENYGYTF
TGTGCCAGCAGCTTGTTCTACGAGAACTATGGCTACACCTTC
>TRBV7-2|.|few|TRBJ1-1
CASSSDMLNTEAFF
TGTGCCAGCAGCTCCGACATGTTGAACACTGAAGCTTTCTTT
>TRBV2|.|.|TRBJ2-5
CASSEVARQAFRETQYF
TGTGCCAGCAGTGAAGTGGCCCGGCAAGCGTTCCGAGAGACCCAGTACTTC
>TRBV4-1|TRBD1|many|TRBJ2-7
CASSQPSMGQASYEQYF
TGCGCCAGCAGCCAACCCTCGATGGGACAGGCCTCCTACGAGCAGTACTTC
>TRBV19|.|many|TRBJ2-5
CASSGWGETQYF
TGTGCCAGTAGTGGGTGGGGAGAGACCCAGTACTTC
>TRBV20-1|.|few|TRBJ2-5
CSATGMQETQYF
TGCAGTGCTACGGGGATGCAAGAGACCCAGTACTTC
>TRBV20-1|.|.|TRBJ2-2
CSAPGRGPRGTGELFF
TGCAGTGCCCCCGGCCGGGGCCCGCGAGGGACCGGGGAGCTGTTTTTT
>TRBV5-1|.|many|TRBJ1-1
CASSSTMNTEAFF
TGCGCCAGCAGCTCTACAATGAACACTGAAGCTTTCTTT
>TRBV19|.|.|TRBJ1-6
CASKAGANSPLHF
TGTGCCAGTAAAGCAGGGGCTAATTCACCCCTCCACTTT
>TRBV12-3/TRBV12-4|.|many|TRBJ2-7
CASSFVGGALEQYF
TGTGCCAGCAGTTTTGTGGGGGGGGCCCTCGAGCAGTACTTC
>TRBV24-1|.|many|TRBJ2-5
CATSVQGETQYF
TGTGCCACCAGTGTCCAGGGAGAGACCCAGTACTTC
>TRBV2|.|many|TRBJ1-1
CAREQLPGSREAFF
TGTGCCAGGGAACAACTACCGGGGTCAAGGGAAGCTTTCTTT
>TRBV19|TRBD1|few|TRBJ1-5
CATLDRGGAAQHF
TGTGCCACCCTCGACAGGGGGGGTGCGGCCCAGCATTTT
>TRBV2|.|many|TRBJ2-7
CASSVMGSEQYF
TGTGCCAGCAGTGTAATGGGATCCGAGCAGTACTTC
>TRBV6-1|.|few|TRBJ1-1
CASSEDSNSQRFFDEAFF
TGTGCCAGCAGTGAAGATTCGAACTCTCAGCGCTTTTTCGATGAAGCTTTCTTT
>TRBV6-7|.|many|TRBJ1-2
CASKSGPRQRAYYGYTF
TGTGCCAGCAAATCGGGTCCCAGACAGCGGGCGTACTATGGCTACACCTTC
>TRBV19|.|many|TRBJ2-7
CASSSRDGDEQYF
TGTGCCAGTAGTAGCCGGGACGGCGACGAGCAGTACTTC
>TRBV27|TRBD1|many|TRBJ2-7
CASSLSWTGIFYEQYF
TGTGCCAGCAGTTTATCTTGGACAGGGATTTTCTACGAGCAGTACTTC
>TRBV7-9|TRBD1|.|TRBJ2-7
CASSIGTVQEYEQYF
TGTGCCAGCAGCATCGGGACAGTCCAGGAATACGAGCAGTACTTC
>TRBV5-1|.|many|TRBJ2-2
CASSLAPGHTGELFF
TGCGCCAGCAGCTTGGCCCCAGGGCACACCGGGGAGCTGTTTTTT
>TRBV18|TRBD1|.|TRBJ2-5
CASRLTGGTETQYF
TGTGCCAGCCGCTTAACAGGGGGCACAGAGACCCAGTACTTC
>TRBV19|TRBD1|many|TRBJ1-1
CASSIQGAPRTEAFF
TGTGCCAGTAGTATCCAGGGGGCGCCGAGGACTGAAGCTTTCTTT
>TRBV6-1|.|many|TRBJ2-7
CASDDWGRNYEQYF
TGTGCCAGCGATGACTGGGGCAGAAACTACGAGCAGTACTTC
>TRBV11-2|.|few|TRBJ1-1
CASRAIMNTEAFF
TGTGCCAGCAGGGCGATCATGAACACTGAAGCTTTCTTT